This passage covers 24 T cell receptor beta chains from one sample sequenced in a study of T cell changes during pregnancy in multiple sclerosis. The assay was immunoSEQ multiplex PCR, and TCRdb's table has in-frame clones only and misses some. The sample contains fewer than 20,000 clones, about 87% of which appear only once. Sequenced material: CD8+ T cells from peripheral blood mononuclear cells, taken in the third trimester of pregnancy. Receptors were obtained from a female donor in good health, enrolled as a control in a pregnancy study.

The gene calls are TRBV7-8 and TRBJ1-1; TRBD1 is a possible D gene (6 bases). V was trimmed by 7 bases and J by 4 bases, leaving 13 bases between them. The CDR3 runs 13 residues. CDR1 SGHVS and CDR2 FQNEAQ come from the germline V gene. In DNA, the CDR3 is TGTGCCAGCAAAACCCAGGGGAGCACTGAAGCTTTCTTT. Translating it yields CASKTQGSTEAFF.

The V gene is TRBV6-4, the J gene TRBJ2-3, with 8 bases lining up with TRBD2. Losses at the gene ends were 2 bases for V and 2 bases for J; bases not matched to a gene: 6. CDR1 is MRHNA, CDR2 SNTAGT, per germline. The length of the CDR3 is 16 residues. In nucleotides, the CDR3 is TGTGCCAGCAGTGACCGAGCGGGGGAGGCCACAGATACGCAGTATTTT. Translating gives CASSDRAGEATDTQYF.

The rearrangement joins TRBV28 to TRBJ2-5; TRBD2 matches at 9 bases. Unmatched junction bases numbered 2, after V lost 3 bases and J lost 0 bases. The CDR3 length is 15 residues. The V gene's germline CDR1 is MDHEN and CDR2 SYDVKM. The CDR3 loop reads CASSLRLADQETQYF. CDR3 bases: TGTGCCAGCAGTTTGAGACTAGCGGACCAAGAGACCCAGTACTTC.

Sample share makes this clone medium-sized (0.01 to 0.1%). The J gene is TRBJ2-1, the V gene TRBV19; TRBD2 matches at 12 bases. V dropped 6 bases and J dropped 7; count of bases not matched to a gene: 10. Germline CDR1 is LNHDA and CDR2 is SQIVND (reference sequence). The CDR3 loop spans 16 amino acids. CDR3 loop: CASRGLAGGETNEQFF. CDR3 sequence (DNA): TGTGCCAGTAGGGGGCTAGCGGGAGGGGAAACGAATGAGCAGTTCTTC.

This chain joins TRBV13 and TRBJ2-1; 7 nucleotides align to TRBD2. The J segment lost 6 bases and the V segment lost 8 bases, leaving 10 bases of the junction unmatched. The CDR3 totals 14 residues. Looked up from germline, CDR1 is PRHDT and CDR2 is FYEKMQ (reference sequence). CDR3 DNA sequence: TGTGCCAGCGGCCGGGGGGAGCTGGTCAATGAGCAGTTCTTC. It encodes CASGRGELVNEQFF.

This CDR3 is CASSLGQGKSYEQYF. Written as DNA, the CDR3 is TGCGCCAGCAGCCTAGGACAGGGGAAATCCTACGAGCAGTACTTC. The V call is TRBV4-1, the J call TRBJ2-7; 9 positions match TRBD1. From germline, CDR1 is MGHRA and CDR2 YSYEKL. The trim removed 4 bases at V and 1 base at J, leaving 5 bases unmatched. The CDR3 is made up of 15 amino acids.

This sequence joins TRBV27 and TRBJ1-5, with a tentative D call TRBD1 (6 bases). CDR1 and CDR2 from the germline V gene are MNHEY and SMNVEV (reference sequence). This CDR3 is 16 amino acids long. Between the trimmed V and J ends, which lost 2 bases and 1 base, there was a span of 12 bases. CDR3 loop: CASSLLGQMSNQPQHF. The CDR3 DNA reads TGTGCCAGCAGTTTACTTGGACAGATGAGCAATCAGCCCCAGCATTTT.

The chain links TRBV2 to TRBJ2-7; 7 bases match TRBD2. Trimming removed 7 bases from V and 0 bases from J; junction bases left unmatched: 6. The germline V gene has CDR1 SNHLY and CDR2 FYNNEI. CDR3 size: 14 residues. CDR3 residues: CASNPGGSSYEQYF. CDR3 nucleotide sequence: TGTGCCAGCAACCCCGGGGGGAGCTCCTACGAGCAGTACTTC. Supplemented by reference TRBV2 and TRBJ2-7, the full variable domain reads EPEVTQTPSHQVTQMGQEVILRCVPISNHLYFYWYRQILGQKVEFLVSFYNNEISEKSEIFDDQFSVERPDGSNFTLKIRSTKLEDSAMYFCASNPGGSSYEQYFGPGTRLTVT.

This chain links TRBV4-1 with TRBJ2-3, with 8 bases matching TRBD2. Germline CDR1 MGHRA, CDR2 YSYEKL. V lost 5 bases, J lost 0 bases, and 4 bases stayed unmatched. The CDR3 covers 15 residues. CDR3 bases: TGCGCCAGCAGCGAACTAGCGGAGAGCACAGATACGCAGTATTTT. This sequence encodes CASSELAESTDTQYF.

The J gene is TRBJ2-7, the V gene TRBV21-1; TRBD1, as called in the table, went unchecked against the DNA. TRBV21-1 is given as a pseudogene. The CDR3 runs 14 residues. CDR3 sequence (DNA): TGTGCCAGCAGCCATCGGGACAACTCCTACGAGCAGTACTTC. Translating gives CASSHRDNSYEQYF.

This sequence joins TRBV6-1 and TRBJ2-5, with 7 bases matching TRBD1. Germline V CDR1 and CDR2: MNHNS, SASEGT. The CDR3 sequence is 15 residues long. The ends lost 0 bases at V and 7 bases at J; junction bases unmatched: 8. CDR3: CASSEALDREATQYF. DNA for the CDR3: TGTGCCAGCAGTGAAGCGCTAGACAGGGAAGCGACCCAGTACTTC.

This clone has just a few counts. This chain uses TRBV9 with TRBJ1-1, with a possible D match to TRBD1 (6 bases). Germline CDR1 reads SGDLS; CDR2 reads YYNGEE. Trimming took 2 bases from V and 0 from J, leaving 8 bases between them. The CDR3 runs to 14 residues. The CDR3 nucleotides read TGTGCCAGCAGCGTCGGGACATTGAACACTGAAGCTTTCTTT. Encoded protein: CASSVGTLNTEAFF.

This clone showed up just once. The chain links TRBV5-8 to TRBJ1-6; possibly TRBD1 for D (5 bases). Germline V gene lookup returns CDR1 SGHTS and CDR2 YDEGEE. The CDR3 contains 15 residues. The V end was cut by 0 bases, the J end by 5 bases, with 9 bases between. The CDR3 sequence: CASSLEGYNNSPLHF. CDR3 coding DNA: TGTGCCAGCAGCTTGGAGGGGTATAATAATTCACCCCTCCACTTT.

The CDR3 DNA follows: TGTGCCAGCAGCTTAGCAGCGGGAGGGCCGAATACGCAGTATTTT. Protein product: CASSLAAGGPNTQYF. V is TRBV7-9 and J is TRBJ2-3; 10 nucleotides match TRBD2. This CDR3 is built from 15 residues. Germline V lookup: CDR1 SEHNR, CDR2 FQNEAQ (reference sequence). Losses at the gene ends were 0 bases for V and 7 bases for J; bases not matched to a gene: 4.

V is TRBV9 and J is TRBJ2-7; 11 bases are a match to TRBD1. The CDR3 sequence is 14 residues long. CDR1 is SGDLS and CDR2 is YYNGEE in the germline V gene. The V segment lost 0 bases and the J segment 5 bases; nucleotides outside the gene matches: 1. The CDR3 reads CASSVGTGGDEQYF. The CDR3 DNA follows: TGTGCCAGCAGCGTAGGGACAGGGGGCGACGAGCAGTACTTC.

The chain employs TRBV27 and TRBJ2-1; a weak D match, TRBD1 (6 bases). The V gene lost 5 bases and the J gene lost 0 bases, with 11 bases spanning the gap. Germline lookup yields CDR1 MNHEY and CDR2 SMNVEV (reference sequence). The CDR3 is 15 residues long. The chain's CDR3 is CASSLGASSYNEQFF. The CDR3 bases are TGTGCCAGCAGTCTGGGGGCGAGCTCCTACAATGAGCAGTTCTTC.

The genes are TRBV5-6 and TRBJ1-2, with 9 bases identical to TRBD1. This CDR3 is built from 15 residues. Per germline, CDR1 SGHDT and CDR2 YYEEEE. V trimming: 5 bases; J trimming: 2 bases; junction bases outside the gene matches: 7. CDR3 loop: CASRITGGANYGYTF. In DNA form, the CDR3 reads TGTGCCAGCAGAATCACAGGGGGCGCGAACTATGGCTACACCTTC.

The chain uses TRBV14 and TRBJ1-2; TRBD1 might be the D (5 bases). The ends were cut back, 3 bases at V and 2 bases at J, with 16 bases in the middle. Looked up from germline, CDR1 is SGHDN and CDR2 is FVKESK. The CDR3 contains 16 residues. CDR3: CASSQTHGAYNYGYTF. For the CDR3, the DNA is TGTGCCAGCAGCCAGACCCATGGGGCATACAACTATGGCTACACCTTC.

The chain carries TRBV5-4 and TRBJ2-7; tentatively, D is TRBD2 (6 bases). Between the trimmed V and J ends, which lost 2 bases and 1 base, there was a span of 13 bases. This CDR3 comprises 15 residues. Germline V lookup: CDR1 SGHNT, CDR2 YYREEE (reference sequence). The CDR3 DNA reads TGTGCCAGCAGCTTCCGGGGGTCCCCATCCTACGAGCAGTACTTC. It specifies CASSFRGSPSYEQYF.

The chain carries TRBV6-6 and TRBJ1-6; D perhaps matches TRBD1 (5 bases). The CDR3 sequence is 12 residues long. Germline CDR1 and CDR2: MNHNY and SVGAGI (reference sequence). The V end was cut by 0 bases, the J end by 15 bases, with 9 bases between. The CDR3 spells CASSYSGAHLHF. CDR3 in DNA: TGTGCCAGCAGTTACTCAGGGGCCCACCTCCACTTT.

The V call is TRBV5-5, the J call TRBJ1-2; D might be TRBD1 (6 bases). V lost 4 bases, J lost 3 bases, and 13 bases lay in between. The length of the CDR3 is 14 residues. The germline V gene has CDR1 SGHKS and CDR2 YYEKEE (reference sequence). As DNA, the CDR3 is TGTGCCAGCAGCGCACAGGGCAGTGACTATGGCTACACCTTC. Translated, it gives CASSAQGSDYGYTF.

The chain joins TRBV2 to TRBJ1-1; D is unclear. This CDR3 region has 11 residues. V lost 5 bases and J 2 bases, leaving 3 bases between the germline ends. Germline V CDR1 and CDR2: SNHLY, FYNNEI. The CDR3 DNA reads as TGTGCCAGCAGTACAAACACTGAAGCTTTCTTT. Protein product: CASSTNTEAFF.

The rearrangement links TRBV19 to TRBJ2-2; D is perhaps TRBD1 (5 bases). CDR1 is LNHDA and CDR2 is SQIVND in the germline V gene (reference sequence). CDR3 length: 15 residues. Trimming stripped 4 bases from V and 4 bases from J, with 13 bases between. This CDR3 reads CASSNPTGVTGELFF. In DNA form, the CDR3 reads TGTGCCAGTAGTAACCCCACAGGCGTCACCGGGGAGCTGTTTTTT.

Concerning this clone itself: A junction boundary mismatches the germline segment, possibly from a read error. In nucleotides, the CDR3 is TGTGCCAGCAGTCACTCGACAGGACAGTCAGCTTTCTTT. It specifies CASSHSTGQSAFF. This sequence joins TRBV6-6 and TRBJ1-1, with D perhaps TRBD1 (6 bases). Germline V lookup: CDR1 MNHNY, CDR2 SVGAGI (reference sequence). This CDR3 region has 13 residues.